Listed below are T cell receptor beta chains from one sample, sequenced in a study of T cells in Graves' hyperthyroidism and ophthalmopathy. TCRdb re-analysed the multiplex PCR reads in MiXCR, keeping a single row per CDR3 protein. In the table there are 450,000 to 700,000 distinct CDR3 sequences, roughly 50% of which are singletons. The material sequenced was peripheral blood or thyroid tissue (not recorded which). Receptors were obtained from a woman aged 18-29 years with Graves' hyperthyroidism. Each CDR3 is given with its conserved first and last residue. The order of the fields is V gene, clone size, J gene, D gene, CDR3 DNA, CDR3 protein. The D gene is left open where the match is weak. Only part of the rows carry a size: once, few, many, or a class if the clone is expanded.

v_gene: TRBV5-1; abundance: .; j_gene: TRBJ2-5; d_gene: TRBD1; CDR3nt: TGCGCCAGCAGCTTGGACAGGGGGCGGGGAACCCACTACTTC; CDR3aa: CASSLDRGRGTHYF
v_gene: TRBV20-1; abundance: .; j_gene: TRBJ1-3; d_gene: TRBD1; CDR3nt: TGCAGTGCCCGACGGGACAGGGTAATGGACACCATATATTTT; CDR3aa: CSARRDRVMDTIYF
v_gene: TRBV7-6; abundance: many; j_gene: TRBJ1-1; d_gene: TRBD1; CDR3nt: TGTGCCAGCAGTTCAACGCAGGGGGTAGAAGCTTTCTTT; CDR3aa: CASSSTQGVEAFF
v_gene: TRBV20-1; abundance: many; j_gene: TRBJ2-7; d_gene: .; CDR3nt: TGCAGTGCTAGAGAAATTGGCTCCTACGAGCAGTACTTC; CDR3aa: CSAREIGSYEQYF
v_gene: TRBV7-3; abundance: .; j_gene: TRBJ1-2; d_gene: TRBD1; CDR3nt: TGTGCCAGCAGCCAAGGGACAGGAATGAATGGCTACACCTTC; CDR3aa: CASSQGTGMNGYTF
v_gene: TRBV2; abundance: many; j_gene: TRBJ1-5; d_gene: .; CDR3nt: TGTGCCAGCAGCCCTACACGGGGCTATAGCAATCAGCCCCAGCATTTT; CDR3aa: CASSPTRGYSNQPQHF
v_gene: TRBV19; abundance: .; j_gene: TRBJ1-6; d_gene: .; CDR3nt: TGTGCCAGTAGTATCCAGGGTACGGGTTATTCACCCCTCCACTTT; CDR3aa: CASSIQGTGYSPLHF
v_gene: TRBV2; abundance: .; j_gene: TRBJ1-1; d_gene: .; CDR3nt: TGTGCCACCAATCCCCCGGGACACTATGAAGCTTTCTTT; CDR3aa: CATNPPGHYEAFF
v_gene: TRBV20-1; abundance: .; j_gene: TRBJ1-1; d_gene: .; CDR3nt: TGCAGTGCTAGGGTTCCGAACACTGAAGCTTTCTTT; CDR3aa: CSARVPNTEAFF
v_gene: TRBV3-1; abundance: .; j_gene: TRBJ2-2; d_gene: TRBD2; CDR3nt: TGTGCCAGCAGCCAAGTAGGGGGACTAGCGGGATTAAACACCGGGGAGCTGTTTTTT; CDR3aa: CASSQVGGLAGLNTGELFF
v_gene: TRBV15; abundance: few; j_gene: TRBJ2-1; d_gene: TRBD2; CDR3nt: TGTGCCACCAGCAGAGCTCTAGCGGGATTTCGCAATGAGCAGTTCTTC; CDR3aa: CATSRALAGFRNEQFF
v_gene: TRBV20-1; abundance: many; j_gene: TRBJ2-7; d_gene: .; CDR3nt: TGCAGTGCTCCCCGAAACTACGAGCAGTACTTC; CDR3aa: CSAPRNYEQYF
v_gene: TRBV4-1; abundance: .; j_gene: TRBJ1-5; d_gene: .; CDR3nt: TGCGCCAGCAGCCAAGATGAACGGGGGCAACGGAATCAGCCCCAGCATTTT; CDR3aa: CASSQDERGQRNQPQHF
v_gene: TRBV5-4; abundance: .; j_gene: TRBJ1-5; d_gene: .; CDR3nt: TGCGCCAGCAGCCAACCCTCAGGTTTGACGGGGAATCAGCCCCAGCATTTT; CDR3aa: CASSQPSGLTGNQPQHF
v_gene: TRBV4-1; abundance: .; j_gene: TRBJ2-6; d_gene: TRBD1; CDR3nt: TGTGCCTGGAACCGGGACAGGGGGCCAATCTCTGGGGCCAACGTCCTGACTTTC; CDR3aa: CAWNRDRGPISGANVLTF
v_gene: TRBV5-6; abundance: .; j_gene: TRBJ2-7; d_gene: TRBD1; CDR3nt: TGTGCCAGCAGCTTCGGGACAGGGAACAACGAGCAGTACTTC; CDR3aa: CASSFGTGNNEQYF